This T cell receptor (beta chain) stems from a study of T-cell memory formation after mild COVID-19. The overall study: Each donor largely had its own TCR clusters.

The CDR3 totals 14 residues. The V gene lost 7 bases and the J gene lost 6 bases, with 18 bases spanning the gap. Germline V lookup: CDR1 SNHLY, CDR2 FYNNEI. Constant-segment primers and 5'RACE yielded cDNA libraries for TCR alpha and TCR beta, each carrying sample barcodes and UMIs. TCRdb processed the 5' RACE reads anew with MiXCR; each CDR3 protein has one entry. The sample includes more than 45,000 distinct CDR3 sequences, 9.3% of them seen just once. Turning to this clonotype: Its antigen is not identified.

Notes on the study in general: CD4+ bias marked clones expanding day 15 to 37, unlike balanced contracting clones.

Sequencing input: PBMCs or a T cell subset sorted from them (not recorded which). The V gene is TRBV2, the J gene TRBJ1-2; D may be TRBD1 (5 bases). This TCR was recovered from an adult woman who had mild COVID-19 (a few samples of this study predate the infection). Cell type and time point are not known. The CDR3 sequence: CASTYMEWGDGYTF. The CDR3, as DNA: TGTGCCAGCACCTATATGGAGTGGGGGGATGGCTACACCTTC. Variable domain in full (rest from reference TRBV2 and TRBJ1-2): EPEVTQTPSHQVTQMGQEVILRCVPISNHLYFYWYRQILGQKVEFLVSFYNNEISEKSEIFDDQFSVERPDGSNFTLKIRSTKLEDSAMYFCASTYMEWGDGYTFGSGTRLTVV.